This is a list of T cell receptor beta chains from one sample in a study of cytomegalovirus exposure and HLA in healthy donors. Sequencing was performed with immunoSEQ multiplex PCR; in TCRdb, only in-frame clones are kept and a portion is missing. Of 150,000 or so clones in the sample, 60% to 80% are singletons; the top ten hold about 0.64%. Sequenced: PBMCs. The source of these receptors is a male donor in good health and CMV-seronegative. The CDR3 runs from the conserved cysteine through the conserved F or W. D genes are given only for firm matches.

v_call d_call cdr3_aa
TRBV5-5 . CASSSGSYEQYF
TRBV6-7 . CASSHGPSVDETQYF
TRBV6-6 TRBD1 CASSYGRGLPVDTF
TRBV7-8 . CASSTRPGKGAGEQFF
TRBV28 TRBD1 CASSPFGQGNGYTF
TRBV5-6 TRBD1 CASSYRQGWIQPQHF
TRBV29-1 . CSVARRGAGELFF
TRBV15 TRBD1 CATSSRDRVFVETQYF
TRBV7-2 . CASSPRGGGPREQYF
TRBV5-4 . CASSLKGVNEQFF